The 20 T cell receptor beta chains below were found in one sample sequenced in a study of T cells in Graves' hyperthyroidism and ophthalmopathy. It was RNA transcripts that yielded the amplified TCR beta CDR3 regions. When the TCR CDR3 underwent first-round RT-PCR, the HTBI primer set was used. MiXCR, applied by TCRdb to the multiplex PCR reads, yields one record per CDR3 protein. This table holds about 740,000 distinct CDR3 sequences, about 15% found once. Sequencing was performed on blood. These TCRs come from a young woman with Graves' hyperthyroidism.

At least ten counts were recorded for this clonotype. The rearrangement links TRBV4-3 to TRBJ2-1; TRBD2 matches at 8 bases. The CDR3 extends over 15 amino acids. The ends lost 0 bases at V and 8 bases at J; junction bases unmatched: 6. CDR1 LGHNA and CDR2 YSLEER come from the germline V gene. The CDR3 DNA is TGCGCCAGCAGCCAAGATGGGACTAGGATTTATGAGCAGTTCTTC. This gives the protein CASSQDGTRIYEQFF.

This clonotype was seen a handful of times. The chain recombines TRBV3-1 with TRBJ2-3; TRBD2 aligns across 8 bases. CDR1 is LGHDT and CDR2 is YNNKEL in the germline V gene (reference sequence). J gave up 3 bases and V 4 bases, and 9 bases lay outside the gene matches. There are 16 residues in the CDR3. This CDR3 is CASSLSGTSYTDTQYF. The CDR3 DNA reads TGTGCCAGCAGCCTTTCCGGGACTAGTTATACAGATACGCAGTATTTT.

This clonotype was found a few times. The chain recombines TRBV12-3 or TRBV12-4 with TRBJ2-1; perhaps TRBD2 as D (6 bases). This CDR3 contains 14 residues. Trimming cost V 4 bases and J 5 bases, with 12 bases left between them. The CDR3 here is CASSSSRTNNEQFF. In DNA, the CDR3 is TGTGCCAGCAGTTCTAGCAGGACTAACAATGAGCAGTTCTTC.

This chain uses TRBV10-1 with TRBJ2-2; D ambiguous. Germline assignment: CDR1 WNHNN and CDR2 SYGVQD (reference sequence). V was pared by 2 bases and J by 3 bases, with 7 bases between. This CDR3 has 14 amino acids. CDR3 nucleotide sequence: TGCGCCAGCAGTGAGGGTTCGGACACCGGGGAGCTGTTTTTT. Its protein product is CASSEGSDTGELFF.

This clonotype has just a few counts. This chain joins TRBV18 and TRBJ1-4; D unclear. The CDR3 is made up of 15 amino acids. V lost 5 bases to trimming and J lost 0 bases, with 10 bases between them. The germline V gene encodes CDR1 KGHSH and CDR2 LQKENI. CDR3 region: CASSSSAATNEKLFF. In DNA form, the CDR3 reads TGTGCCAGCTCATCCTCAGCGGCAACTAATGAAAAACTGTTTTTT.

Many counts were recorded for this clonotype. The V gene is TRBV20-1, the J gene TRBJ2-7; no clear D. In germline, CDR1 is DFQATT, CDR2 SNEGSKA (reference sequence). V gave up 3 bases and J gave up 6 bases, with 12 bases separating them. This CDR3 is 12 amino acids long. DNA of the CDR3: TGCAGTGCTAGCAACACCCAAGCCGAGCAGTACTTC. This codes for CSASNTQAEQYF.

This clonotype was seen a handful of times. This rearrangement joins TRBV19 to TRBJ1-5, with D tentatively TRBD1 (5 bases). Germline CDR1 and CDR2: LNHDA and SQIVND (reference sequence). The CDR3 sequence is 15 residues long. V dropped 3 bases and J dropped 6 bases, with 15 bases sitting between them. The CDR3 region is CASSMGGGLGQPQHF. In nucleotides, the CDR3 is TGTGCCAGTAGTATGGGTGGGGGACTCGGTCAGCCCCAGCATTTT.

In this sample, this clonotype turned up many times. The chain has TRBV18 and TRBJ2-7; D is perhaps TRBD2 (7 bases). Trimming took 2 bases from V and 0 from J, leaving 14 bases between them. The CDR3 totals 16 residues. Per the germline V gene, CDR1 is KGHSH and CDR2 is LQKENI. In nucleotides, the CDR3 is TGTGCCAGCTCACCATTCGGGGGGCCCAGCTCCTACGAGCAGTACTTC. It encodes CASSPFGGPSSYEQYF.

This clonotype was seen many times. The chain couples TRBV12-3 or TRBV12-4 to TRBJ2-2; D not resolved. The V end was cut by 2 bases, the J end by 8 bases, with 9 bases between. The CDR3 loop spans 13 amino acids. The CDR3 DNA sequence: TGTGCCAGCAGTTTAAGAGGCGGAGGGGAGCTGTTTTTT. Encoded protein: CASSLRGGGELFF.

This clonotype was recorded many times. The rearrangement joins TRBV24-1 to TRBJ1-2; TRBD1 aligns across 8 bases. This CDR3 is built from 15 residues. Looked up from germline, CDR1 is KGHDR and CDR2 is SFDVKD. V was pared by 3 bases and J by 3 bases, with 5 bases of the junction left unmatched. CDR3 sequence reads: CATSDPSTGDYGYTF. CDR3 bases: TGTGCCACCAGTGATCCCTCGACAGGGGACTATGGCTACACCTTC.

This clonotype came up many times. The V gene is TRBV12-3 or TRBV12-4, the J gene TRBJ1-1; a weak D match, TRBD1 (6 bases). Trimming pared 3 bases from V and 1 base from J, leaving 12 bases between. The CDR3 contains 15 residues. CDR3 nucleotides: TGTGCCAGCAGTTTCCCACAGGGAGAGAACACTGAAGCTTTCTTT. Its protein is CASSFPQGENTEAFF.

This clonotype was counted ten times or more. This chain joins TRBV28 and TRBJ2-3; 12 bases align to TRBD1. J gave up 8 bases and V 5 bases, and 11 bases lay outside the gene matches. Germline lookup yields CDR1 MDHEN and CDR2 SYDVKM. There are 16 residues in the CDR3. For the CDR3, the DNA is TGTGCCAGCAGTGGCTCCGGGACAGGGGGCTATGGTACGCAGTATTTT. This encodes CASSGSGTGGYGTQYF.

This clonotype was observed at least ten times. The chain has TRBV27 and TRBJ1-1; D gene ambiguous. V lost 5 bases and J 1 base, leaving 14 bases between the germline ends. Germline V gene sequence: CDR1 MNHEY, CDR2 SMNVEV (reference sequence). The CDR3 spans 15 residues. The CDR3 here is CASSILSTGNTEAFF. As DNA, the CDR3 is TGTGCCAGCAGTATCCTATCGACGGGGAACACTGAAGCTTTCTTT.

V and J are TRBV10-3 and TRBJ2-2; 7 positions agree with TRBD2. Germline assignment: CDR1 ENHRY and CDR2 SYGVKD. V trimming: 5 bases; J trimming: 4 bases; junction bases outside the gene matches: 10. CDR3 size: 16 residues. CDR3 residues: CAISQTWAGVTGELFF. CDR3 DNA sequence: TGTGCCATCAGTCAGACCTGGGCGGGAGTCACCGGGGAGCTGTTTTTT.

This clonotype was picked up a small number of times. This chain uses TRBV2 with TRBJ2-1, with 8 bases that match TRBD1. Germline V CDR1 and CDR2: SNHLY, FYNNEI. With 6 bases clipped from V and 4 bases from J, the junction kept 11 bases outside the gene matches. This CDR3 spans 16 amino acids. This CDR3 is CASRETTGGNYNEQFF. CDR3 in DNA: TGTGCCAGCAGGGAAACCACAGGGGGTAATTACAATGAGCAGTTCTTC.

Details on this clonotype: A read error is possible here, since a much larger clone lies one base away. This chain joins TRBV6-4 and TRBJ1-5; TRBD1 is a possible D gene (5 bases). Germline loops: CDR1 MRHNA, CDR2 SNTAGT. This CDR3 spans 15 amino acids. Trimming stripped 8 bases from V and 3 bases from J, with 17 bases between. The CDR3 DNA sequence: TGTGCCAGCGTGGGGCAGGGCTCGGACAATCAGCCCCAGCATTTT. Protein: CASVGQGSDNQPQHF.

This clonotype was picked up a small number of times. This sequence joins TRBV27 and TRBJ1-5; D is perhaps TRBD1 (5 bases). V lost 3 bases to trimming and J lost 0 bases, with 9 bases between them. The CDR3 runs 15 residues. The germline V gene encodes CDR1 MNHEY and CDR2 SMNVEV (reference sequence). The CDR3 nucleotides are TGTGCCAGCAGTTTTGGGGGATTTAGCAATCAGCCCCAGCATTTT. It translates to CASSFGGFSNQPQHF.

V usage is TRBV12-5 and J usage is TRBJ1-2; D uncertain. Trimming took 3 bases from V and 2 from J, leaving 16 bases between them. The CDR3 runs to 16 residues. CDR1 is LGHNT and CDR2 is FRNRAP in the germline V gene. This chain's CDR3 is CASGLVVASDNYGYTF. CDR3 nucleotide sequence: TGTGCTAGTGGTTTAGTCGTGGCGTCGGACAACTATGGCTACACCTTC.

The J gene is TRBJ1-5, the V gene TRBV7-8; D gene ambiguous. Trimming took 3 bases from V and 7 from J, leaving 10 bases between them. The germline CDR1 and CDR2 sequences are SGHVS and FQNEAQ. This CDR3 is 13 amino acids long. The CDR3 sequence: CASSFSPRQPQHF. CDR3 in DNA: TGTGCCAGCAGCTTCTCCCCGAGGCAGCCCCAGCATTTT.

This clonotype was counted only a few times. This chain connects TRBV12-3 or TRBV12-4 to TRBJ2-2; 11 bases line up with TRBD1. There are 15 residues in the CDR3. After removal of 6 bases from V and 9 bases from J, the junction contained 9 bases not matched to a gene. The CDR3 protein is CASRDGQGADRELFF. CDR3 sequence (DNA): TGTGCCAGCAGGGACGGACAGGGGGCGGATAGGGAGCTGTTTTTT.